These 6 T cell receptor beta chains share one sample of origin, sequenced in a study of shared clonotypes between healthy human individuals. TCRdb's copy holds only in-frame clones and misses some; the assay was immunoSEQ multiplex PCR. The table includes over a million clones, around 74% detected once. Sequenced: memory CD4+ T cells sorted from blood. Subset of the sample: CD45RA-negative fraction. The receptors were gathered from a man aged 18 to 30 in good health.

The chain carries TRBV2 and TRBJ1-6; 9 nucleotides match TRBD1. CDR1 is SNHLY, CDR2 FYNNEI, per germline. The CDR3 loop spans 15 amino acids. V trimming: 4 bases; J trimming: 8 bases; junction bases outside the gene matches: 6. The CDR3 DNA reads as TGTGCCAGCAGTGGGTCACAGGGGGCGCATTCACCCCTCCACTTT. This sequence encodes CASSGSQGAHSPLHF. The whole variable domain, remainder taken from reference TRBV2 and TRBJ1-6, is EPEVTQTPSHQVTQMGQEVILRCVPISNHLYFYWYRQILGQKVEFLVSFYNNEISEKSEIFDDQFSVERPDGSNFTLKIRSTKLEDSAMYFCASSGSQGAHSPLHFGNGTRLTVT.

The V call is TRBV19, the J call TRBJ2-1; D may be TRBD1 (6 bases). Germline assignment: CDR1 LNHDA and CDR2 SQIVND (reference sequence). Deletions cut 7 bases from V and 4 bases from J, with 14 bases between. The CDR3 contains 14 residues. This chain's CDR3 is CASKWAGAYNEQFF. The CDR3 DNA reads as TGTGCCAGTAAGTGGGCAGGGGCTTACAATGAGCAGTTCTTC.

About this clone: Other DNA sequences in the sample encode the same CDR3. V usage is TRBV6-1 and J usage is TRBJ2-7, with 7 bases fitting TRBD2. Looked up from germline, CDR1 is MNHNS and CDR2 is SASEGT. V trimming: 1 base; J trimming: 1 base; junction bases outside the gene matches: 1. The CDR3 sequence is 14 residues long. The CDR3 loop is CASSEERGSYEQYF. The CDR3 nucleotides read TGTGCCAGCAGTGAAGAGCGGGGTTCCTACGAGCAGTACTTC.

The gene calls are TRBV6-1 and TRBJ2-5, with D tentatively TRBD2 (6 bases). V lost 1 base to trimming and J lost 4 bases, with 13 bases between them. Germline V gene data show CDR1 as MNHNS and CDR2 as SASEGT. This CDR3 contains 15 residues. The CDR3 nucleotides are TGTGCCAGCAGTGAAGGAGGGACTCTAACAGAGACCCAGTACTTC. It encodes CASSEGGTLTETQYF.

The chain links TRBV29-1 to TRBJ2-5; 8 bases agree with TRBD2. V shed 4 bases and J 3 bases; nucleotides not matched to a gene: 13. CDR1 SQVTM and CDR2 ANQGSEA come from the germline V gene. The CDR3 is 16 amino acids. CDR3 amino acids: CSVGKKAGGRKETQYF. The CDR3, as DNA: TGCAGCGTTGGGAAAAAGGCGGGGGGCAGGAAAGAGACCCAGTACTTC.

The V call is TRBV2, the J call TRBJ1-1, with D tentatively TRBD1 (5 bases). The CDR3 runs to 15 residues. CDR1 SNHLY and CDR2 FYNNEI come from the germline V gene. V was pared by 4 bases and J by 0 bases, with 12 bases between. CDR3 protein: CASSVYGQVNTEAFF. In DNA form, the CDR3 reads TGTGCCAGCAGTGTATATGGACAAGTGAACACTGAAGCTTTCTTT.